This entry describes one T cell receptor (beta chain). The repertoire was sequenced with immunoSEQ multiplex PCR; TCRdb's copy has only in-frame clones and lacks some. This sample carries 65,000 to 95,000 clones, about 97% of them seen once, and the ten largest clones take roughly 0.17%. This CDR3 is 12 amino acids long. The germline CDR1 and CDR2 sequences are SGHRS and YFSETQ. Trimming removed 3 bases from V and 14 bases from J, with 15 bases in between. The sample originates from a study of technical replicates of blood from a handful of donors. The sequence was collected from a human donor in good health. What was sequenced was T cells isolated from PBMCs. The V gene is TRBV5-1, the J gene TRBJ2-1; possible D gene TRBD2, 6 bases. The CDR3 protein is CASSSGLEQKFF. In nucleotides, the CDR3 is TGCGCCAGCAGCTCGGGACTGGAACAAAAGTTCTTC. The variable domain in full, completed from reference TRBV5-1 and TRBJ2-1, reads KAGVTQTPRYLIKTRGQQVTLSCSPISGHRSVSWYQQTPGQGLQFLFEYFSETQRNKGNFPGRFSGRQFSNSRSEMNVSTLELGDSALYLCASSSGLEQKFFGPGTRLTVL.